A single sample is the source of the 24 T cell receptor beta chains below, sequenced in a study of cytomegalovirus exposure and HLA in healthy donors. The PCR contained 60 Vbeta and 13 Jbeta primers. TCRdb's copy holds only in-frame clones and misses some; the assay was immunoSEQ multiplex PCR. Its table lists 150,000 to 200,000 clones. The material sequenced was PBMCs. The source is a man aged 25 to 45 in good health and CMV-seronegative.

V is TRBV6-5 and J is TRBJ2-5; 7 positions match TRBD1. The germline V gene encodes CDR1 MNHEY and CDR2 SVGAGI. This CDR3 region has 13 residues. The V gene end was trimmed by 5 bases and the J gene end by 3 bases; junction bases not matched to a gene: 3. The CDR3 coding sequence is TGTGCCAGCAGTCCCGGGACAGAAGAGACCCAGTACTTC. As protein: CASSPGTEETQYF.

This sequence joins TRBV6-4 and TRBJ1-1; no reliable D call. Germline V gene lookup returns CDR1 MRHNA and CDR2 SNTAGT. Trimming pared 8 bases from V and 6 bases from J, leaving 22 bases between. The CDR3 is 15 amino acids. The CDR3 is CASGPPRPGGPEAFF. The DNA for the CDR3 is TGTGCCAGCGGACCGCCGCGGCCGGGAGGGCCTGAAGCTTTCTTT.

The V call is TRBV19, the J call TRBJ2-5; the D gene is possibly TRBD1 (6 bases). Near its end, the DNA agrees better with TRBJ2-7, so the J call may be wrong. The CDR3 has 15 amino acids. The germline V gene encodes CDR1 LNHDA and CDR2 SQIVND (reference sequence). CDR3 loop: CASRPQIGTSYEQYF. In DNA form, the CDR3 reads TGTGCCAGTAGGCCACAAATCGGGACAAGCTACGAGCAGTACTTC.

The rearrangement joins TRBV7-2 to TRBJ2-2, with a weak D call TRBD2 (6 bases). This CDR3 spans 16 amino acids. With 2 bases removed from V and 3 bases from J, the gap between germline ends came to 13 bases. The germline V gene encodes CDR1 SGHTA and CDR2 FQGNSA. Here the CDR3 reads CASSLWAGRYTGELFF. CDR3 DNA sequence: TGTGCCAGCAGCTTATGGGCGGGGAGGTACACCGGGGAGCTGTTTTTT.

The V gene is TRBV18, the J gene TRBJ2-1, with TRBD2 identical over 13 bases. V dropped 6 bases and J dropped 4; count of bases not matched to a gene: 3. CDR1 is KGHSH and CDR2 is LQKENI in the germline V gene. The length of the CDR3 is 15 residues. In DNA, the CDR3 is TGTGCCAGCTCGCCGGGACTAGCGGGATACAATGAGCAGTTCTTC. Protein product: CASSPGLAGYNEQFF.

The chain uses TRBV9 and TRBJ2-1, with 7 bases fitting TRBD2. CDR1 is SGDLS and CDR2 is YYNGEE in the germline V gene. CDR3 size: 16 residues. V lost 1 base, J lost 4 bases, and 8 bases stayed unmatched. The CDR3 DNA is TGTGCCAGCAGCGTAAGTTGGGGAGCGGGATACAATGAGCAGTTCTTC. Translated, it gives CASSVSWGAGYNEQFF.

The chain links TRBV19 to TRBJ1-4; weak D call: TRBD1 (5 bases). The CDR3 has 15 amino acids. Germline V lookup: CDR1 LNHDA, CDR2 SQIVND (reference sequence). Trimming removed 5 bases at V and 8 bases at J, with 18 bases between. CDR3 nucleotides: TGTGCCAGTAGTGAACAGGCGGGGGTCAGGGAAAAACTGTTTTTT. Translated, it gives CASSEQAGVREKLFF.

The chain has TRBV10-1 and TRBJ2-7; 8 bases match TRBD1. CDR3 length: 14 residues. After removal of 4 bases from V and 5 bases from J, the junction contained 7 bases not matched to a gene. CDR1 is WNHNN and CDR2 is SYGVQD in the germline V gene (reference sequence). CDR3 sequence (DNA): TGCGCCAGCAGTGTCGGACAGGGTTCAAACGAGCAGTACTTC. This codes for CASSVGQGSNEQYF.

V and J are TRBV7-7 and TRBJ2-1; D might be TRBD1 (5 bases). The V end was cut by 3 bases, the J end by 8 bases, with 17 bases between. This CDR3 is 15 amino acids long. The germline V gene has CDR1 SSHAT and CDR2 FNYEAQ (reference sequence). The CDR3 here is CASSLNPARADEQFF. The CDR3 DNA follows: TGTGCCAGCAGCTTGAATCCAGCCAGGGCAGATGAGCAGTTCTTC.

The CDR3 here is CASSALAANTGELFF. CDR3 coding DNA: TGCGCCAGCAGCGCCTTAGCGGCGAACACCGGGGAGCTGTTTTTT. The V call is TRBV5-1, the J call TRBJ2-2, with a tentative D call TRBD2 (6 bases). CDR1 SGHRS and CDR2 YFSETQ come from the germline V gene. CDR3 length equals 15 residues. V was trimmed by 4 bases and J by 0 bases, leaving 10 bases between them.

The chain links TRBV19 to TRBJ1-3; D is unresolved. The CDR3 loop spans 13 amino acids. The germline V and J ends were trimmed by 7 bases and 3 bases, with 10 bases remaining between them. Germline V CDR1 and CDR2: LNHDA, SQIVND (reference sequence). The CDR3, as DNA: TGTGCCAGTACTCAGGTCGTTGGAAACACCATATATTTT. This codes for CASTQVVGNTIYF.

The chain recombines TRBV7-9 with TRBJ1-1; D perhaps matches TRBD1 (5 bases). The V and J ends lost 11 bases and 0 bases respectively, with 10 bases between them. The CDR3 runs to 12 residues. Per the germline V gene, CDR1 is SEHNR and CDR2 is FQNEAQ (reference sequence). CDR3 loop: CAGRGVNTEAFF. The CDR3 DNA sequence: TGTGCCGGACGGGGGGTGAACACTGAAGCTTTCTTT.

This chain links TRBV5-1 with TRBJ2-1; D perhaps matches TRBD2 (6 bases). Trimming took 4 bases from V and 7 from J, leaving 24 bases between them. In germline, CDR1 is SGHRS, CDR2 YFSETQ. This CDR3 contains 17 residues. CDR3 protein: CASSGILSGLIKNEQFF. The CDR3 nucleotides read TGCGCCAGCAGCGGAATTCTCAGCGGGTTAATAAAAAATGAGCAGTTCTTC.

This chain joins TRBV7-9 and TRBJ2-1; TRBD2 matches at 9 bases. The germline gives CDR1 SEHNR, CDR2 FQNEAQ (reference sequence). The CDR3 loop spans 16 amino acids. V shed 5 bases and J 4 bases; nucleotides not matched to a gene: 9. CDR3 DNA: TGTGCCAGCAGCCCCGTTGCTAGCGGGGTTTACAATGAGCAGTTCTTC. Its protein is CASSPVASGVYNEQFF.

The CDR3 loop is CASSYRAGTSAYNEQFF. DNA for the CDR3: TGTGCCAGCTCTTATAGAGCCGGGACTAGCGCCTACAATGAGCAGTTCTTC. The chain carries TRBV18 and TRBJ2-1, with 10 positions matching TRBD2. The CDR3 has 17 amino acids. V dropped 6 bases and J dropped 2; count of bases not matched to a gene: 10. Germline V gene data show CDR1 as KGHSH and CDR2 as LQKENI.

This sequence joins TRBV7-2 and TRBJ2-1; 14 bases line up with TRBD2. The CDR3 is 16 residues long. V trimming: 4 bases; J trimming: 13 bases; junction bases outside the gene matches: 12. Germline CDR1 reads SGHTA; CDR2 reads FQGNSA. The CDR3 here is CASSSTLGLAGVEQFF. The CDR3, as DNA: TGTGCCAGCAGCTCCACCCTGGGACTAGCGGGAGTAGAACAGTTCTTC.

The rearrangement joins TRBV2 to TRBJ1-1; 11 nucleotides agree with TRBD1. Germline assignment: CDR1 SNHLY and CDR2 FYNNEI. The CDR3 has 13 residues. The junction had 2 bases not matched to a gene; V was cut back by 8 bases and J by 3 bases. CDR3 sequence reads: CASGQGAYTEAFF. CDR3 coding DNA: TGTGCCAGCGGACAGGGGGCGTACACTGAAGCTTTCTTT. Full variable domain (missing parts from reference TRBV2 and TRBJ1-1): EPEVTQTPSHQVTQMGQEVILRCVPISNHLYFYWYRQILGQKVEFLVSFYNNEISEKSEIFDDQFSVERPDGSNFTLKIRSTKLEDSAMYFCASGQGAYTEAFFGQGTRLTVV.

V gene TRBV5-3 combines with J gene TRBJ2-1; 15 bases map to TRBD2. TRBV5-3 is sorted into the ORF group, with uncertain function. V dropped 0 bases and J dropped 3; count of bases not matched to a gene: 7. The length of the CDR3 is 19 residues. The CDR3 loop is CARSLGTSGREMGYNEQFF. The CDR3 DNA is TGTGCCAGAAGCTTGGGGACTAGCGGGAGGGAGATGGGCTACAATGAGCAGTTCTTC.

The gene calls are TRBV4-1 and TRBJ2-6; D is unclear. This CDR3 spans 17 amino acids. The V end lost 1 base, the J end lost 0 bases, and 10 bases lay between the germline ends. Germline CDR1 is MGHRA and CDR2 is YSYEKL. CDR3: CASSQVLRGSGANVLTF. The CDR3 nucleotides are TGCGCCAGCAGCCAAGTCCTCAGAGGCTCTGGGGCCAACGTCCTGACTTTC.

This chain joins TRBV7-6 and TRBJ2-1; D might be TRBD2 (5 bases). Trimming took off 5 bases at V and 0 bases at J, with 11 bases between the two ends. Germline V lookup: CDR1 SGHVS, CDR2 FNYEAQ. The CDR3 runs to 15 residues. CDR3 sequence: CASSTGLLSYNEQFF. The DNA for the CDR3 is TGTGCCAGCAGCACCGGACTCCTCTCCTACAATGAGCAGTTCTTC.

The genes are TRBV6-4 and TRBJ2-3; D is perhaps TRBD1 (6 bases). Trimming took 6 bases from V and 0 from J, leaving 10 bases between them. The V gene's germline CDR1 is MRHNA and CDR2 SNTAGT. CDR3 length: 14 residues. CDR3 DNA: TGTGCCAGCAGCCCGGGACATAGCACAGATACGCAGTATTTT. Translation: CASSPGHSTDTQYF.

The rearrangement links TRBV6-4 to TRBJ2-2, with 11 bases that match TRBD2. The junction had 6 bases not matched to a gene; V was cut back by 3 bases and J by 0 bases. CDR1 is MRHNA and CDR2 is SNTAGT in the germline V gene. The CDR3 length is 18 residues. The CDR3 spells CASSEGASGRSNTGELFF. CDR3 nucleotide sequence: TGTGCCAGCAGTGAAGGGGCTAGCGGGAGGTCGAACACCGGGGAGCTGTTTTTT.

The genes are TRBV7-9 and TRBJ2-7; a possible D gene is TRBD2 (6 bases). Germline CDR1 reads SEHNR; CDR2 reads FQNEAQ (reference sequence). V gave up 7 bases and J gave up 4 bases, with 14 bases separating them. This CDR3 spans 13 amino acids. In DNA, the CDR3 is TGTGCCAGCACCCGATACGCGGGATACGAGCAGTACTTC. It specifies CASTRYAGYEQYF.

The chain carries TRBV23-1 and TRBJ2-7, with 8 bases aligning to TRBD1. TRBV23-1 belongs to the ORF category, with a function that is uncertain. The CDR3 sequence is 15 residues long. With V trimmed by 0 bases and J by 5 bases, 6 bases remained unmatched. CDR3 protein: CASSQSLTGDHEQYF. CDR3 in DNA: TGCGCCAGCAGTCAATCGTTGACAGGGGACCACGAGCAGTACTTC.